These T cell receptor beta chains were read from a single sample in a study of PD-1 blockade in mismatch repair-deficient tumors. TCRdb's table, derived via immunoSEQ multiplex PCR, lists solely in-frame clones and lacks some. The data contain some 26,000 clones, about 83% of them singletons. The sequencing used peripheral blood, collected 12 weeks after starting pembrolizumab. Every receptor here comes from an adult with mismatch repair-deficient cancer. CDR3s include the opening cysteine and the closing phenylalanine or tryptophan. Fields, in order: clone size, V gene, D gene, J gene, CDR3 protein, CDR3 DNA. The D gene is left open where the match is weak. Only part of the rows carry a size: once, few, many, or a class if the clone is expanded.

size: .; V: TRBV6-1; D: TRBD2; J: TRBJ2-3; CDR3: CASSEARTSGTTDTQYF; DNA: TGTGCCAGCAGTGAAGCACGGACTAGCGGGACCACAGATACGCAGTATTTT
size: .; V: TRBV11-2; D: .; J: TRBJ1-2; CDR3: CASTAGGGYGYTF; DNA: TGTGCCAGCACGGCGGGGGGCGGCTATGGCTACACCTTC
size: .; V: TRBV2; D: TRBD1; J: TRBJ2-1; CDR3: CASTPGQPINEQFF; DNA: TGTGCCAGCACACCGGGACAGCCTATCAATGAGCAGTTCTTC
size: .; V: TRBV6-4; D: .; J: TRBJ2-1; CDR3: CASSDSRESMSNEQFF; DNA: TGTGCCAGCAGTGATAGTCGGGAGTCAATGAGCAATGAGCAGTTCTTC
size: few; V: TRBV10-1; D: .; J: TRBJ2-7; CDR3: CASRIQGTTSYEQYF; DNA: TGCGCCAGCAGGATACAGGGAACTACCTCCTACGAGCAGTACTTC
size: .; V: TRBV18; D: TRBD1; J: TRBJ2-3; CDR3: CASSPFGDRETDTQYF; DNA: TGTGCCAGCTCACCCTTCGGGGACAGGGAAACAGATACGCAGTATTTT
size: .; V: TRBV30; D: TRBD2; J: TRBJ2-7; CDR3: CAWSSGTSGRARNEQYF; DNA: TGTGCCTGGAGTAGTGGGACTAGCGGGAGGGCCCGGAACGAGCAGTACTTC
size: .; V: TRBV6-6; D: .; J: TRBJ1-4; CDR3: CASTWGSTNEKLFF; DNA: TGTGCCAGCACCTGGGGGAGCACTAATGAAAAACTGTTTTTT
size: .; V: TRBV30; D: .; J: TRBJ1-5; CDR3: CAWSPRGRDNQPQHF; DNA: TGTGCCTGGAGTCCCAGGGGAAGGGACAATCAGCCCCAGCATTTT
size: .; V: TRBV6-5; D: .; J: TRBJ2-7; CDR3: CASSYSTDYEQYF; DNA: TGTGCCAGCAGTTACTCGACAGATTACGAGCAGTACTTC
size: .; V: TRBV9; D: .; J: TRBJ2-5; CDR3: CASSVGGGIEETQYF; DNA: TGTGCCAGCAGCGTAGGAGGCGGGATAGAAGAGACCCAGTACTTC
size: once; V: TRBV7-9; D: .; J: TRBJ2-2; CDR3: CASSLGRATGELFF; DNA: TGTGCCAGCAGCTTAGGAAGGGCCACCGGGGAGCTGTTTTTT
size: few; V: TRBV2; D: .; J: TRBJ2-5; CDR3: CASRAEQGSETQYF; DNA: TGTGCCAGCAGAGCCGAACAGGGCAGCGAGACCCAGTACTTC
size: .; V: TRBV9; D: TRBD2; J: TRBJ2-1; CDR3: CASSVLAGGDNEQFF; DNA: TGTGCCAGCAGCGTTTTAGCGGGAGGGGACAATGAGCAGTTCTTC
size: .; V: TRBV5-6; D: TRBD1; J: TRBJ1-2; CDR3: CASSLRAGGSYGYTF; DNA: TGTGCCAGCAGCTTGAGAGCAGGGGGGTCCTATGGCTACACCTTC
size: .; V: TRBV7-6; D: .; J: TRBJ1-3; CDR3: CASSSDSVIGNTIYF; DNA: TGTGCCAGCAGCTCGGACAGTGTGATTGGAAACACCATATATTTT
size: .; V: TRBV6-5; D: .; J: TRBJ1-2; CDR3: CASSAGILHGYTF; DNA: TGTGCCAGCAGTGCGGGAATTCTCCATGGCTACACCTTC
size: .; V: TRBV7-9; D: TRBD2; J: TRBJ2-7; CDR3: CASTSGGSYEQYF; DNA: TGTGCCAGCACCTCGGGGGGTTCCTACGAGCAGTACTTC
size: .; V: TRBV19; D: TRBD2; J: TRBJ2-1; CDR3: CASSMGGAGGYNEQFF; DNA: TGTGCCAGTAGTATGGGGGGGGCGGGAGGATACAATGAGCAGTTCTTC
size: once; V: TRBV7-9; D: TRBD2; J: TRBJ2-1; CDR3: CASSFSGRADEQFF; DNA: TGTGCCAGCAGCTTTAGCGGGAGGGCGGATGAGCAGTTCTTC
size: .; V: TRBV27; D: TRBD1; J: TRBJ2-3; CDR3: CASSPYPPGQGSTDTQYF; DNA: TGTGCCAGCAGTCCCTATCCCCCTGGACAGGGCAGCACAGATACGCAGTATTTT
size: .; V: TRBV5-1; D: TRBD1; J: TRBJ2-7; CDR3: CASSSGQASYEQYF; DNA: TGCGCCAGCAGCTCGGGACAGGCGTCCTACGAGCAGTACTTC
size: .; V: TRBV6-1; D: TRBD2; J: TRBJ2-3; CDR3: CASVLAGTDTQYF; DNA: TGTGCCAGCGTGCTAGCGGGCACAGATACGCAGTATTTT
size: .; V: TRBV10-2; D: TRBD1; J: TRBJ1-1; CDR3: CASWLGQVGGTEAFF; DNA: TGCGCCAGCTGGCTCGGACAGGTCGGGGGCACTGAAGCTTTCTTT
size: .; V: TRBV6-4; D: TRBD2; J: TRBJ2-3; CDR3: CASSALAGGPDTQYF; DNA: TGTGCCAGCAGTGCTCTAGCGGGAGGGCCAGATACGCAGTATTTT
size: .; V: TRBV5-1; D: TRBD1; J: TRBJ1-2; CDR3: CASSFQGDYGYTF; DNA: TGCGCCAGCAGTTTTCAGGGGGACTATGGCTACACCTTC
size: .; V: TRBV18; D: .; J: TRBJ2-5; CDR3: CASSSPTGGVETQYF; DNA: TGTGCCAGCTCATCCCCCACCGGGGGCGTGGAGACCCAGTACTTC
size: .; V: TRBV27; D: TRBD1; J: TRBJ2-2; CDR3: CASSLSRTGGELFF; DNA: TGTGCCAGCAGTTTATCGAGGACAGGCGGGGAGCTGTTTTTT
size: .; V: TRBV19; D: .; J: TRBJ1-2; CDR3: CASSLSREGSYGYTF; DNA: TGTGCCAGTAGTCTCAGCAGGGAGGGCAGCTATGGCTACACCTTC
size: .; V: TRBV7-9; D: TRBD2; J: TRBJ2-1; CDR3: CASSLWLAGEGEQFF; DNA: TGTGCCAGCAGCTTATGGCTAGCGGGAGAAGGAGAGCAGTTCTTC
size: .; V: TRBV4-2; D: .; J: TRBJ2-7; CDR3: CASSQDDRPSSYEQYF; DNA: TGTGCCAGCAGCCAAGATGACAGGCCCAGCTCCTACGAGCAGTACTTC
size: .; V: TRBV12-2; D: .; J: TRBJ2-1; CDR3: CASRLAGGHNEQFF; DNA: TGTGCAAGTCGCTTAGCGGGAGGGCACAATGAGCAGTTCTTC
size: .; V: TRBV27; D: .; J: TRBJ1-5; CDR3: CASSYRGPSNQPQHF; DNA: TGTGCCAGCAGTTATCGGGGGCCTAGCAATCAGCCCCAGCATTTT
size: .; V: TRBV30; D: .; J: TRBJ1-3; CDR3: CAWSVRAGNTIYF; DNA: TGTGCCTGGAGTGTACGGGCGGGAAACACCATATATTTT
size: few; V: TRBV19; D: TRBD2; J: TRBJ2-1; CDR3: CASSRTSGSSEQFF; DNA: TGTGCCAGTAGCCGGACTAGCGGGAGTTCAGAGCAGTTCTTC
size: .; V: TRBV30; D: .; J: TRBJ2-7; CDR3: CACVDRKSSYEQYF; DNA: TGTGCCTGCGTTGACAGAAAAAGCTCCTACGAGCAGTACTTC
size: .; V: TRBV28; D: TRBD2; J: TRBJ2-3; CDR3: CASSLLSGRALDTQYF; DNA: TGTGCCAGCAGTTTGCTTAGCGGGAGGGCCTTGGATACGCAGTATTTT
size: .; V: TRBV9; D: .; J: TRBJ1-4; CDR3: CASSVHPAGINEKLFF; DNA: TGTGCCAGCAGCGTCCACCCAGCGGGGATTAATGAAAAACTGTTTTTT
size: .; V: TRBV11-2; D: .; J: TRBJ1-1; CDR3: CASSLAGRTEAFF; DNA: TGTGCCAGCAGCTTAGCAGGGAGGACTGAAGCTTTCTTT
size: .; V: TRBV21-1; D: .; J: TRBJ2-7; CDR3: CASSSHRRGRKYF; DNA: TGTGCCAGCAGCTCCCACCGACGGGGCCGTAAGTACTTC
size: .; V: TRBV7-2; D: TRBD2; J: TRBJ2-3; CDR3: CASSLSGRASDTQYF; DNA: TGTGCCAGCAGCTTATCCGGGAGGGCCTCGGATACGCAGTATTTT
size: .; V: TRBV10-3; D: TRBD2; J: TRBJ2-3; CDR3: CAISGTSGLTDTQYF; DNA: TGTGCCATCAGTGGGACTAGCGGCCTCACAGATACGCAGTATTTT
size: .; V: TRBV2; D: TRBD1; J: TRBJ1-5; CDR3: CASRDRTTGDQPQHF; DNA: TGTGCCAGCAGGGACAGAACCACAGGGGACCAGCCCCAGCATTTT
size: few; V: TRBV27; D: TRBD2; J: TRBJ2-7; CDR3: CASRGTSTRYEQYF; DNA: TGTGCCAGCAGGGGGACTAGCACCCGCTACGAGCAGTACTTC
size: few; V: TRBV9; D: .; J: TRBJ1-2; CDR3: CASSVDSPGALEGYTF; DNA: TGTGCCAGCAGCGTAGATTCACCAGGGGCATTAGAGGGCTACACCTTC
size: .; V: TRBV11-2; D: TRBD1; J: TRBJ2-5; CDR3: CASSFSKGQGFRETQYF; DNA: TGTGCCAGCAGCTTTTCCAAGGGACAGGGGTTCCGGGAGACCCAGTACTTC
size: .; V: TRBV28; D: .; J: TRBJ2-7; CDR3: CASSLAPVRGDYEQYF; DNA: TGTGCCAGCAGTTTAGCGCCAGTGAGGGGGGACTACGAGCAGTACTTC
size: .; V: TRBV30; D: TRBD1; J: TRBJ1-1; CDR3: CAWSQGQGAQAFF; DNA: TGTGCCTGGAGCCAGGGACAGGGGGCGCAAGCTTTCTTT
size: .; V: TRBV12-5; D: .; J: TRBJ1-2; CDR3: CASGLVPGGRYGYTF; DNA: TGTGCTAGTGGTTTGGTACCGGGGGGTCGGTATGGCTACACCTTC
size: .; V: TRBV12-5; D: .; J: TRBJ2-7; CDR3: CASGLVLDSLYEQYF; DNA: TGTGCTAGTGGTTTGGTACTTGACAGCTTATACGAGCAGTACTTC
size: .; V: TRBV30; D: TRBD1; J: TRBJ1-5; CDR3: CAWDRGLDQPQHF; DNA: TGTGCCTGGGACAGGGGGCTGGATCAGCCCCAGCATTTT
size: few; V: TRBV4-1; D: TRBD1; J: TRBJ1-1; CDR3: CASNIRGQGGEERTEAFF; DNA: TGCGCCAGCAACATACGTGGACAGGGGGGCGAGGAAAGGACTGAAGCTTTCTTT
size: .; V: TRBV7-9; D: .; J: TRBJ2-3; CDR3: CASSQTQGSDTQYF; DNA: TGTGCCAGCAGTCAAACGCAGGGATCAGATACGCAGTATTTT
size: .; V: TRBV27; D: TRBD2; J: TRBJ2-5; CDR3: CASSPGGTGLGQETQYF; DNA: TGTGCCAGCAGTCCGGGGGGAACGGGACTAGGGCAAGAGACCCAGTACTTC
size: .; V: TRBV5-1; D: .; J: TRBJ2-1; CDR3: CASSLGAGRGYNEQFF; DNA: TGCGCCAGCAGCTTGGGGGCGGGGCGCGGCTACAATGAGCAGTTCTTC
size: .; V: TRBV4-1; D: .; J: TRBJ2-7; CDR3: CASSQEVPVVPYEQYF; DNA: TGCGCCAGCAGCCAAGAAGTCCCTGTGGTCCCCTACGAGCAGTACTTC
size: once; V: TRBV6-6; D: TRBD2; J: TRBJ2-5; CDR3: CASTRLAQETQYF; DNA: TGTGCCAGCACGCGACTAGCACAGGAGACCCAGTACTTC